The clone carrying this TCR beta chain was observed once. Germline V gives CDR1 SGHRS, CDR2 YFSETQ. The CDR3 is made up of 14 amino acids. The V gene end was trimmed by 2 bases and the J gene end by 2 bases; junction bases not matched to a gene: 1. The data belong to a study of shared clonotypes between healthy human individuals. The authors sequenced unsorted PBMC DNA on ten immunoSEQ deep assay plates. Profiling relied on immunoSEQ multiplex PCR, and the TCRdb table lists in-frame clones only, not all of them. The sample lists 400,000 to 600,000 clones; roughly 83% were seen once. The chain employs TRBV5-1 and TRBJ2-5, with 9 bases identical to TRBD1. The sequencing sample was made of PBMCs. The TCR was taken from a woman between 40 and 50 years old in good health. Some clones in this sample may be carry-over from other donors' samples. CDR3 sequence reads: CASSFGQGQETQYF. CDR3 bases: TGCGCCAGCAGCTTTGGACAGGGGCAAGAGACCCAGTACTTC. Complete variable domain (other parts from reference TRBV5-1 and TRBJ2-5): KAGVTQTPRYLIKTRGQQVTLSCSPISGHRSVSWYQQTPGQGLQFLFEYFSETQRNKGNFPGRFSGRQFSNSRSEMNVSTLELGDSALYLCASSFGQGQETQYFGPGTRLLVL.